This T cell receptor beta chain emerged from a study of technical replicates of blood from a handful of donors. This table comes from immunoSEQ multiplex PCR, and its TCRdb copy is limited to in-frame clones, with some not included. The sample records approximately 85,000 clones, 90% to 95% being singletons. The CDR3 is 16 amino acids. CDR1 and CDR2 from the germline V gene are PRHDT and FYEKMQ (reference sequence). The V segment lost 1 base and the J segment 5 bases; nucleotides outside the gene matches: 5. This chain connects TRBV13 to TRBJ2-1; TRBD2 matches at 10 bases. This TCR was recovered from a human donor in good health. The material sequenced was T cells isolated from PBMCs. The CDR3, as DNA: TGTGCCAGCAGCTTAGCCCCTAGCGGGAGTGACAATGAGCAGTTCTTC. Protein product: CASSLAPSGSDNEQFF.